One sample yielded the 16 T cell receptor beta chains listed below, sequenced in a study of shared clonotypes between healthy human individuals (TCRdb year 2020). The library was generated by the immunoSEQ multiplex PCR assay. The table comes from immuneACCESS by way of TCRdb, which keeps in-frame sequences with V and J called. Part of the clones is missing from these tables; in studies checked, under half for an unresolved V gene and the rest for unknown reasons. This sample is represented by roughly 530,000 clones; 90% to 97% of them were singletons. 0.06% of the sample goes to the ten largest clones. Source material: naive CD4+ T cells sorted from blood. This specimen's cell subset or site label, interpreted: CD45RA+ positively selected. Receptor source: a woman under 40 in good health.

The J gene is TRBJ2-7, the V gene TRBV5-4, with 10 positions matching TRBD1. Germline-derived CDR1 and CDR2 are SGHNT and YYREEE (reference sequence). V was clipped by 4 bases and J by 3 bases; unmatched bases: 7. The CDR3 totals 15 residues. The chain's CDR3 is CASSRPGQGLYEQYF. CDR3 DNA: TGTGCCAGCAGCCGGCCGGGACAGGGGCTCTACGAGCAGTACTTC.

This clone appeared a single time. This sequence joins TRBV6-5 and TRBJ2-7; D might be TRBD1 (6 bases). Trimming cost V 6 bases and J 5 bases, with 17 bases left between them. CDR3 length equals 14 residues. Germline values: CDR1 MNHEY, CDR2 SVGAGI. CDR3 residues: CASSRGQPPNEQYF. CDR3 bases: TGTGCCAGCAGCCGGGGACAACCACCAAACGAGCAGTACTTC.

This clone was seen just once. The rearrangement joins TRBV5-1 to TRBJ2-5; 9 bases fit TRBD2. The tail of the sequence fits TRBJ2-7 better, so the J call may be wrong. The CDR3 is made up of 17 amino acids. Germline V gives CDR1 SGHRS, CDR2 YFSETQ. The CDR3, as DNA: TGCGCCAGCAGCGGGTTTCCGACTAGCGGTCTTTCCTACGAGCAGTACTTC. Protein sequence: CASSGFPTSGLSYEQYF.

The chain recombines TRBV28 with TRBJ1-6; the D is unclear. V lost 2 bases to trimming and J lost 8 bases, with 13 bases between them. The CDR3 contains 15 residues. The germline V gene has CDR1 MDHEN and CDR2 SYDVKM. CDR3 amino acids: CASSLISGSYSPLHF. Here the CDR3 DNA reads TGTGCCAGCAGTTTAATTTCCGGGAGCTATTCACCCCTCCACTTT.

The V call is TRBV5-1, the J call TRBJ2-5, with D unresolved. The J call could be wrong; TRBJ2-7 is a better fit for the DNA end. Germline V gene sequence: CDR1 SGHRS, CDR2 YFSETQ. The CDR3 totals 14 residues. The CDR3 nucleotides are TGCGCCAGCAGATCGGACGGGTACTCCTACGAGCAGTACTTC. Its translation: CASRSDGYSYEQYF.

The rearrangement uses TRBV28 and TRBJ2-7; 10 nucleotides agree with TRBD2. The germline CDR1 and CDR2 sequences are MDHEN and SYDVKM. V shed 1 base, J shed 1 base, and the junction held 4 bases outside the gene matches. The CDR3 has 16 residues. CDR3 sequence reads: CASSLYLAGESYEQYF. In DNA, the CDR3 is TGTGCCAGCAGTTTATATCTAGCGGGAGAGTCCTACGAGCAGTACTTC.

This clone was observed a single time. The chain carries TRBV7-8 and TRBJ1-1; D is unclear. With 5 bases removed from V and 1 base from J, the gap between germline ends came to 17 bases. The germline V gene has CDR1 SGHVS and CDR2 FQNEAQ. The CDR3 length is 16 residues. The CDR3 sequence is CASSHNPTRGNTEAFF. The CDR3 DNA is TGTGCCAGCAGCCATAACCCCACCCGGGGGAACACTGAAGCTTTCTTT.

This chain links TRBV7-2 with TRBJ2-7, with D tentatively TRBD1 or TRBD2 (6 bases each). There are 15 residues in the CDR3. V lost 6 bases to trimming and J lost 4 bases, with 19 bases between them. Germline V gene sequence: CDR1 SGHTA, CDR2 FQGNSA. In nucleotides, the CDR3 is TGTGCCAGCAGTTCCAGGACTGGCGGGACATACGAGCAGTACTTC. Its protein product is CASSSRTGGTYEQYF. The whole variable domain, remainder taken from reference TRBV7-2 and TRBJ2-7, is GAGVSQSPSNKVTEKGKDVELRCDPISGHTALYWYRQSLGQGLEFLIYFQGNSAPDKSGLPSDRFSAERTGGSVSTLTIQRTQQEDSAVYLCASSSRTGGTYEQYFGPGTRLTVT.

As DNA, the CDR3 is TGTGCCAGCAGTTCAAACCGAATAGGGTTCGCTGAAAAACTGTTTTTT. Translation: CASSSNRIGFAEKLFF. This chain links TRBV28 with TRBJ1-4; no definite D call. The CDR3 has 16 residues. V lost 4 bases to trimming and J lost 7 bases, with 19 bases between them. CDR1 and CDR2 (germline): MDHEN, SYDVKM.

V and J are TRBV5-1 and TRBJ2-5; TRBD2 is a possible D gene (7 bases). V shed 0 bases and J shed 3 bases, with 15 bases lying between them. Looked up from germline, CDR1 is SGHRS and CDR2 is YFSETQ. The CDR3 has 16 residues. CDR3 residues: CASSLDGGPGKETQYF. The CDR3 DNA reads TGCGCCAGCAGCTTGGACGGGGGGCCAGGGAAAGAGACCCAGTACTTC.

J is TRBJ1-2 and V is TRBV5-1; D might be TRBD1 (5 bases). This CDR3 contains 17 residues. Germline loops: CDR1 SGHRS, CDR2 YFSETQ. The ends were cut back, 2 bases at V and 0 bases at J, with 17 bases in the middle. CDR3 amino acids: CASSFSRRRTPNYGYTF. As DNA, the CDR3 is TGCGCCAGCAGCTTTTCAAGGAGAAGGACACCTAACTATGGCTACACCTTC.

This chain connects TRBV28 to TRBJ1-6; TRBD1 agrees at 10 bases. The CDR3 has 17 amino acids. The V segment lost 4 bases and the J segment 8 bases; nucleotides outside the gene matches: 11. Germline V lookup: CDR1 MDHEN, CDR2 SYDVKM. The CDR3 DNA is TGTGCCAGCAGTTACGGCGGGACAGGGGAGAACCATTCACCCCTCCACTTT. This translates into CASSYGGTGENHSPLHF.

This clone showed up just once. The chain recombines TRBV15 with TRBJ2-7, with 9 bases fitting TRBD1. V lost 0 bases to trimming and J lost 2 bases; unmatched junction nucleotides: 8. The CDR3 consists of 17 residues. In germline, CDR1 is LNHNV, CDR2 YYDKDF (reference sequence). The chain's CDR3 is CATSRERPGTGTYEQYF. The CDR3 nucleotides read TGTGCCACCAGCAGAGAACGTCCCGGGACAGGGACCTACGAGCAGTACTTC. Supplemented by reference TRBV15 and TRBJ2-7, the full variable domain reads DAMVIQNPRYQVTQFGKPVTLSCSQTLNHNVMYWYQQKSSQAPKLLFHYYDKDFNNEADTPDNFQSRRPNTSFCFLDIRSPGLGDTAMYLCATSRERPGTGTYEQYFGPGTRLTVT.

This clone showed up just once. The chain employs TRBV6-5 and TRBJ2-1, with 9 bases lining up with TRBD1. The length of the CDR3 is 15 residues. CDR1 MNHEY and CDR2 SVGAGI come from the germline V gene. Trimming took 2 bases from V and 4 from J; bases not matched to a gene: 3. Written as DNA, the CDR3 is TGTGCCAGCAGTTACGGGACAGGGATTTACAATGAGCAGTTCTTC. This codes for CASSYGTGIYNEQFF.

The chain employs TRBV28 and TRBJ2-7; 7 bases align to TRBD1. Trimming cost V 4 bases and J 4 bases; bases outside gene matches: 7. The germline V gene has CDR1 MDHEN and CDR2 SYDVKM. CDR3 length: 14 amino acids. The CDR3 is CASSSGDRFYEQYF. CDR3 DNA: TGTGCCAGCAGTTCCGGGGACAGATTTTACGAGCAGTACTTC.

The chain uses TRBV19 and TRBJ1-5; D may be TRBD1 (6 bases). V shed 11 bases and J shed 7 bases, with 21 bases lying between them. CDR1 is LNHDA and CDR2 is SQIVND in the germline V gene (reference sequence). The CDR3 totals 14 residues. The CDR3 DNA reads as TGTGCCTGCGGCCGCCGGCAGGGGCGGCAGCCCCAGCATTTT. Translation gives CACGRRQGRQPQHF.